This is a list of T cell receptor beta chains from one sample in a study of blood T cell repertoires in COVID-19. Assay: immunoSEQ multiplex PCR; the TCRdb copy retains only in-frame clones and omits some. The repertoire consists of fewer than 75,000 clones, with roughly 79% occurring once and the leading ten covering 3.2%. The sample comprised peripheral blood. Source of these receptors: a man in his sixties with acute or convalescent COVID-19. CDR3s include the opening cysteine and the closing phenylalanine or tryptophan. The order of the fields is V gene, clone size, D gene, CDR3 length, J gene, CDR3 DNA, CDR3 protein. A D gene is named only where the DNA matches it firmly. A clone size is listed for some rows: how often the clone was seen (once, few, many), or a class if it is expanded.

TRBV27,NA,NA,16,TRBJ1-5,TGTGCCAGCAGTTTATTTCCCCCGGGTAACCTTCAGCCCCAGCATTTT,CASSLFPPGNLQPQHF
TRBV11-3,NA,NA,13,TRBJ2-4,TGTGCCAGCAGCCCCTCGGTGGGGGGCATTCAGTACTTC,CASSPSVGGIQYF
TRBV29-1,once,TRBD1,14,TRBJ1-2,TGCAGCGTCCCAACAGGGGGTCGTGACTATGGCTACACCTTC,CSVPTGGRDYGYTF
TRBV2,NA,TRBD2,15,TRBJ2-7,TGTGCCAGCAGTATTAAGCGGGGGCATGAGTACGAGCAGTACTTC,CASSIKRGHEYEQYF
TRBV6-6,NA,TRBD1,17,TRBJ1-5,TGTGCCAGCAGTCTCCCCCAGGGGGCGCGGAGCAATCAGCCCCAGCATTTT,CASSLPQGARSNQPQHF
TRBV10-3,NA,TRBD1,16,TRBJ1-2,TGTGCCATCAGTGAGTCAGGACAGGGGGAGTACTATGGCTACACCTTC,CAISESGQGEYYGYTF
TRBV5-1,few,NA,16,TRBJ2-4,TGCGCCAGCAGCTTGGAAGGGAGCGTGGCCAAAAACATTCAGTACTTC,CASSLEGSVAKNIQYF
TRBV11-2,many,NA,15,TRBJ2-2,TGTGCCAGCAGCCCCTTGCGGCTTTGGACCGGGGAGCTGTTTTTT,CASSPLRLWTGELFF
TRBV9,NA,TRBD2,15,TRBJ2-7,TGTGCCAGCAGCGTAGCGGGGGGGAGCTCCTACGAGCAGTACTTC,CASSVAGGSSYEQYF
TRBV5-1,few,TRBD2,16,TRBJ2-3,TGCGCCAGCAGCTTGGGACTAGCGGGGGACACAGATACGCAGTATTTT,CASSLGLAGDTDTQYF
TRBV11-2,NA,NA,14,TRBJ1-1,TGTGCCAGCAGCCCATCGGGAGGCAGCACTGAAGCTTTCTTT,CASSPSGGSTEAFF
TRBV30,NA,NA,13,TRBJ1-1,TGTGCCTCATGGACAGTATTAAACACTGAAGCTTTCTTT,CASWTVLNTEAFF
TRBV23-1,NA,NA,14,TRBJ1-5,TGCGCCGGCACTCCGCGCGCCCCCCATCAGCCCCAGCATTTT,CAGTPRAPHQPQHF
TRBV5-6,NA,TRBD1,17,TRBJ1-3,TGTGCCAGCAGCCTCCTGGACAGGGCCCACTCTGGAAACACCATATATTTT,CASSLLDRAHSGNTIYF
TRBV30,NA,NA,15,TRBJ2-5,TGTGCCTGGAGTGTTGGGACAACCCCGGCGGAGACCCAGTACTTC,CAWSVGTTPAETQYF